This is a list of T cell receptor beta chains from one sample in a study of beta chain features in type 1 diabetes. Clones were read by immunoSEQ multiplex PCR, and TCRdb kept only the in-frame ones, dropping some. The top ten clones hold approximately 0.022% of a sample with about 740,000 clones, around an eighth of them seen once. Sequenced input: naive CD4+ T cells from blood. The source is a man aged 18 to 30 with type 1 diabetes. The CDR3 runs from the conserved cysteine through the conserved F or W. The D gene is left open where the match is weak. Clone size, where shown, is once, few, many, or a class for clones that have expanded.

j_call d_call v_call clone_size cdr3_aa cdr3_nt
TRBJ1-1 . TRBV10-1 few CASSESTRGFTEAFF TGCGCCAGCAGTGAGTCGACCAGGGGCTTTACTGAAGCTTTCTTT
TRBJ1-2 . TRBV10-3 . CAILSWGGEYGYTF TGTGCCATCCTCTCGTGGGGAGGAGAGTATGGCTACACCTTC
TRBJ1-1 TRBD1 TRBV29-1 few CSVGGQGVPEAFF TGCAGCGTTGGGGGACAGGGGGTTCCTGAAGCTTTCTTT
TRBJ2-2 . TRBV30 . CAWSVPDRNTGELFF TGTGCCTGGAGTGTACCGGACAGGAACACCGGGGAGCTGTTTTTT
TRBJ1-3 TRBD1 TRBV7-9 . CASSLGQPGTEGNTIYF TGTGCCAGCAGCTTAGGACAGCCCGGGACAGAGGGAAACACCATATATTTT
TRBJ1-1 TRBD1 TRBV30 few CAWGGQGASEAFF TGTGCCTGGGGTGGACAGGGGGCCTCTGAAGCTTTCTTT
TRBJ2-3 . TRBV4-1 few CASSQGQDTQYF TGCGCCAGCAGCCAGGGTCAAGATACGCAGTATTTT
TRBJ1-1 TRBD1 TRBV5-1 . CASQGTGHTEAFF TGCGCCAGCCAAGGGACAGGACACACTGAAGCTTTCTTT
TRBJ2-5 TRBD1 TRBV28 few CASSRGTGPQETQYF TGTGCCAGCAGCCGTGGGACAGGACCGCAAGAGACCCAGTACTTC
TRBJ1-4 . TRBV9 . CASSPGAGSNEKLFF TGTGCCAGCAGTCCGGGGGCAGGGTCGAATGAAAAACTGTTTTTT
TRBJ1-5 . TRBV15 few CATSRETGRPQHF TGTGCCACCAGCAGAGAGACCGGGCGGCCCCAGCATTTT
TRBJ2-3 . TRBV29-1 few CSVEASANTQYF TGCAGCGTTGAGGCTAGCGCCAATACGCAGTATTTT
TRBJ1-6 . TRBV10-3 few CAIKRAASSYNSPLHF TGTGCCATCAAGCGAGCAGCGAGCTCCTATAATTCACCCCTCCACTTT
TRBJ2-5 . TRBV5-5 . CASSLDQGQETQYF TGTGCCAGCAGCTTGGATCAGGGTCAAGAGACCCAGTACTTC
TRBJ2-5 . TRBV29-1 few CSVEVGAETQYF TGCAGCGTTGAAGTGGGAGCGGAGACCCAGTACTTC
TRBJ2-5 . TRBV27 few CASRAEQGRETQYF TGTGCCAGCAGGGCTGAACAGGGTAGGGAGACCCAGTACTTC
TRBJ1-5 TRBD1 TRBV28 few CASRKDRGSNQPQHF TGTGCCAGCAGGAAGGACAGGGGTAGCAATCAGCCCCAGCATTTT
TRBJ2-5 TRBD2 TRBV10-3 . CAISESAGLGETQYF TGTGCCATCAGTGAGTCGGCTGGACTAGGCGAGACCCAGTACTTC
TRBJ2-5 . TRBV29-1 . CSVDWRPSQETQYF TGCAGCGTTGATTGGAGGCCCAGCCAAGAGACCCAGTACTTC
TRBJ2-7 TRBD1 TRBV7-2 few CASSPGDRGYEQYF TGTGCCAGCAGCCCAGGGGACAGGGGGTACGAGCAGTACTTC
TRBJ2-1 TRBD2 TRBV27 few CASSARLAGGPYNEQFF TGTGCCAGCTCTGCTCGACTAGCGGGGGGACCCTACAATGAGCAGTTCTTC
TRBJ1-6 . TRBV2 . CATGRESSYNSPLHF TGTGCCACTGGACGGGAGAGCTCCTATAATTCACCCCTCCACTTT
TRBJ1-1 . TRBV14 few CASSPTENTEAFF TGTGCCAGCAGCCCTACAGAGAACACTGAAGCTTTCTTT
TRBJ2-2 TRBD2 TRBV19 . CASSPRGLAGTGELFF TGTGCCAGTAGTCCCCGGGGACTAGCGGGCACCGGGGAGCTGTTTTTT
TRBJ1-1 . TRBV30 . CAWSVGGNTEAFF TGTGCCTGGAGTGTTGGGGGTAACACTGAAGCTTTCTTT
TRBJ1-2 . TRBV15 once CATSRGQENYGYTF TGTGCCACCAGCAGAGGGCAGGAGAACTATGGCTACACCTTC
TRBJ2-2 . TRBV29-1 . CSARVNTGELFF TGCAGCGCAAGGGTGAACACCGGGGAGCTGTTTTTT
TRBJ1-6 TRBD1 TRBV5-4 few CASSFWGQGSSPLHF TGTGCCAGCAGCTTTTGGGGACAGGGGAGCTCACCCCTCCACTTT
TRBJ1-2 . TRBV30 . CAWSTRGGGGYTF TGTGCCTGGAGTACGAGGGGAGGAGGAGGCTACACCTTC
TRBJ1-2 . TRBV6-1 . CASKQAIVLNYGYTF TGTGCCAGCAAGCAGGCGATAGTCCTTAACTATGGCTACACCTTC
TRBJ2-5 TRBD1 TRBV6-6 . CASRQTGGVETQYF TGTGCCAGCAGACAGACAGGGGGCGTAGAGACCCAGTACTTC
TRBJ2-5 TRBD2 TRBV20-1 . CSASIAGAQYF TGCAGTGCTAGCATAGCGGGCGCCCAGTACTTC
TRBJ2-5 . TRBV28 few CASSDGQQETQYF TGTGCCAGCAGCGACGGTCAACAAGAGACCCAGTACTTC
TRBJ1-1 . TRBV7-9 . CASSFTAGANTEAFF TGTGCCAGCAGCTTTACAGCAGGCGCGAACACTGAAGCTTTCTTT
TRBJ2-5 . TRBV5-6 . CASSPQGPRRETQYF TGTGCCAGCAGCCCCCAGGGACCTCGTAGGGAGACCCAGTACTTC
TRBJ2-7 TRBD2 TRBV5-4 few CASSPSGGIGYEQYF TGTGCCAGCAGTCCGAGCGGGGGGATAGGGTACGAGCAGTACTTC
TRBJ1-4 . TRBV6-1 . CASRRTEGNEKLFF TGTGCCAGCAGGAGGACAGAAGGGAACGAAAAACTGTTTTTT
TRBJ2-3 . TRBV4-2 few CASSQDRRQLSTDTQYF TGTGCCAGCAGCCAAGATCGAAGACAGCTAAGCACAGATACGCAGTATTTT
TRBJ2-3 TRBD2 TRBV7-2 . CASSPSQWAGGTDTQYF TGTGCCAGCAGCCCCTCACAATGGGCGGGGGGCACAGATACGCAGTATTTT
TRBJ2-3 TRBD1 TRBV23-1 . CASSLKLGTAVSTDTQYF TGCGCCAGCAGTCTCAAACTCGGGACAGCCGTTAGCACAGATACGCAGTATTTT
TRBJ2-3 . TRBV30 . CAWSAVWFGTQYF TGTGCCTGGTCCGCGGTCTGGTTCGGTACGCAGTATTTT
TRBJ2-6 . TRBV27 . CASSQGPGANVLTF TGTGCCAGCAGTCAGGGTCCTGGGGCCAACGTCCTGACTTTC
TRBJ1-4 . TRBV10-1 few CASSDPGRGSEKLFF TGCGCCAGCAGTGATCCAGGTCGGGGAAGCGAAAAACTGTTTTTT
TRBJ1-2 . TRBV7-2 . CASSPYVQDYGYTF TGTGCCAGCAGCCCCTACGTCCAAGACTATGGCTACACCTTC
TRBJ2-7 . TRBV7-9 . CASSSATYEQYF TGTGCCAGCAGCTCCGCTACCTACGAGCAGTACTTC
TRBJ2-1 . TRBV18 . CASSPTESSYNEQFF TGTGCCAGCTCACCGACAGAAAGCTCCTACAATGAGCAGTTCTTC
TRBJ2-6 . TRBV2 few CASIPDGANVLTF TGTGCCAGCATCCCGGACGGGGCCAACGTCCTGACTTTC
TRBJ1-5 TRBD1 TRBV19 few CASTTTGGQPQHF TGTGCCAGTACAACGACAGGGGGACAGCCCCAGCATTTT
TRBJ1-2 . TRBV6-5 few CASSYDGDNYGYTF TGTGCCAGCAGTTACGACGGGGACAACTATGGCTACACCTTC
TRBJ1-1 . TRBV7-2 . CASSNGGLNTEAFF TGTGCCAGCAGCAATGGAGGTTTGAACACTGAAGCTTTCTTT
TRBJ2-3 . TRBV6-6 . CASTERASGTDTQYF TGTGCCAGCACCGAACGGGCTAGCGGCACAGATACGCAGTATTTT
TRBJ1-4 . TRBV25-1 few CASSAIGATNEKLFF TGTGCCAGCAGTGCCATAGGAGCAACTAATGAAAAACTGTTTTTT
TRBJ1-2 TRBD1 TRBV19 . CASLGQGNYGYTF TGTGCCAGTTTGGGACAGGGCAACTATGGCTACACCTTC
TRBJ2-7 . TRBV7-9 few CAIGRGGYEQYF TGTGCCATCGGGAGAGGGGGCTACGAGCAGTACTTC
TRBJ2-2 TRBD2 TRBV28 few CATGLAGGPFTGELFF TGTGCCACCGGACTAGCGGGGGGACCTTTCACCGGGGAGCTGTTTTTT
TRBJ2-7 TRBD1 TRBV7-2 few CASSFDRVTYEQYF TGTGCCAGCAGCTTTGACAGGGTGACCTACGAGCAGTACTTC